One and the same sample provided the 27 T cell receptor beta chains below, sequenced in a study of shared clonotypes between healthy human individuals. Generated by immunoSEQ multiplex PCR, the TCRdb table keeps only in-frame clones and is missing some. The repertoire includes 550,000 to 800,000 clones, roughly 91% of them detected once, and about a third sits in the top ten. Sequencing was performed on memory CD8+ T cells from PBMCs. Regarding subset: CD45RO+ cells pooled with CCR7-negative TemRA cells. The receptors here all came from a man aged 18 to 29 in good health. Some clones in this sample may be carry-over from other donors' samples.

This clone was seen a single time. The genes are TRBV27 and TRBJ1-1; D uncertain. The CDR3 contains 12 residues. Per germline, CDR1 MNHEY and CDR2 SMNVEV (reference sequence). V lost 11 bases and J lost 2, with 12 bases in between. This CDR3 reads CAAKGFNTEAFF. The CDR3 nucleotides are TGTGCCGCAAAGGGATTTAACACTGAAGCTTTCTTT.

This chain links TRBV9 with TRBJ1-1, with TRBD1 as a possible D gene (6 bases). The germline V and J ends were trimmed by 5 bases and 1 base, with 9 bases remaining between them. The CDR3 sequence is 13 residues long. Germline V gives CDR1 SGDLS, CDR2 YYNGEE. The DNA of the CDR3 is TGTGCCAGCAGTGAGACAGGGAACACTGAAGCTTTCTTT. Translating gives CASSETGNTEAFF.

This clone was counted many times. The chain uses TRBV6-1 and TRBJ2-2, with 9 nucleotides matching TRBD2. Trimming removed 5 bases from V and 8 bases from J; junction bases left unmatched: 9. The CDR3 extends over 15 amino acids. CDR1 and CDR2 (germline): MNHNS, SASEGT. The CDR3 DNA reads TGTGCCAGCAGTCCAGTAGCGGGAGATTCGGGGGAGCTGTTTTTT. Translation gives CASSPVAGDSGELFF.

The chain employs TRBV7-9 and TRBJ2-1; no clear D gene. The CDR3 consists of 11 residues. Between the trimmed V and J ends, which lost 5 bases and 7 bases, there was a span of 6 bases. CDR1 and CDR2 from the germline V gene are SEHNR and FQNEAQ (reference sequence). The CDR3 DNA follows: TGTGCCAGCAGCCATGTTAATGAGCAGTTCTTC. Translated: CASSHVNEQFF.

The chain couples TRBV9 to TRBJ2-7, with D maybe TRBD2 (6 bases). V shed 4 bases and J shed 0 bases, with 11 bases lying between them. The CDR3 loop spans 14 amino acids. Germline CDR1 SGDLS, CDR2 YYNGEE. CDR3 coding DNA: TGTGCCAGCAGCCCCGGGGGAGACTCCTACGAGCAGTACTTC. Amino acids: CASSPGGDSYEQYF.

The chain combines TRBV28 with TRBJ2-7, with D tentatively TRBD2 (6 bases). Trimming stripped 5 bases from V and 9 bases from J, with 20 bases between. Germline CDR1 MDHEN, CDR2 SYDVKM. The CDR3 is 14 amino acids. For the CDR3, the DNA is TGTGCCAGCAGTAATCGAGCGGGTGCCGGGGGGCAGTACTTC. It is translated as CASSNRAGAGGQYF.

This chain connects TRBV7-6 to TRBJ2-7; 7 bases fit TRBD1. This CDR3 has 13 residues. Germline V CDR1 and CDR2: SGHVS, FNYEAQ. With 4 bases clipped from V and 1 base from J, the junction kept 1 base outside the gene matches. The DNA of the CDR3 is TGTGCCAGCAGCTGGGACAGTTCCTACGAGCAGTACTTC. It specifies CASSWDSSYEQYF.

This clone was observed a single time. The chain uses TRBV9 and TRBJ2-1; 8 bases fit TRBD2. CDR1 SGDLS and CDR2 YYNGEE come from the germline V gene. Trimming cost V 7 bases and J 2 bases; bases outside gene matches: 8. CDR3 length: 15 amino acids. For the CDR3, the DNA is TGTGCCAGCGCGACCATAGCGGGACCCTACAATGAGCAGTTCTTC. It codes for CASATIAGPYNEQFF.

The CDR3 bases are TGCGCCAGCAGCCAAGATCCGCCCGACAGGGAATTTTATGGCTACACCTTC. It encodes CASSQDPPDREFYGYTF. The chain carries TRBV4-3 and TRBJ1-2; TRBD1 matches 7 bases. CDR1 and CDR2 (germline): LGHNA, YSLEER. The CDR3 is 17 residues long. With V trimmed by 0 bases and J by 5 bases, 12 bases remained unmatched.

The rearrangement links TRBV7-9 to TRBJ1-5; D gene unclear. Germline CDR1 is SEHNR and CDR2 is FQNEAQ (reference sequence). The CDR3 covers 17 residues. The V gene lost 1 base and the J gene lost 1 base, with 14 bases spanning the gap. The CDR3 sequence is CASSLGGRLVSNQPQHF. CDR3 nucleotides: TGTGCCAGCAGCTTAGGCGGCCGATTGGTGAGCAATCAGCCCCAGCATTTT. Full variable domain (rest looked up from reference TRBV7-9 and TRBJ1-5): DTGVSQNPRHKITKRGQNVTFRCDPISEHNRLYWYRQTLGQGPEFLTYFQNEAQLEKSRLLSDRFSAERPKGSFSTLEIQRTEQGDSAMYLCASSLGGRLVSNQPQHFGDGTRLSIL.

The gene calls are TRBV14 and TRBJ2-1; no firm D call. V lost 1 base, J lost 11 bases, and 15 bases lay in between. The CDR3 spans 14 residues. Looked up from germline, CDR1 is SGHDN and CDR2 is FVKESK. The CDR3: CASSQAGDSTKQFF. The CDR3 DNA is TGTGCCAGCAGCCAAGCGGGCGACTCCACCAAGCAGTTCTTC.

The rearrangement uses TRBV28 and TRBJ1-3; no clear D. Per the germline V gene, CDR1 is MDHEN and CDR2 is SYDVKM. The V end was cut by 7 bases, the J end by 1 base, with 11 bases between. CDR3 length equals 14 residues. The CDR3: CASTLGVSGNTIYF. The CDR3 DNA reads as TGTGCCAGCACATTGGGAGTTTCTGGAAACACCATATATTTT.

The chain is built from TRBV11-2 and TRBJ2-7; D may be TRBD2 (5 bases). The CDR3 extends over 15 amino acids. V gave up 0 bases and J gave up 7 bases, with 16 bases separating them. Germline V gene data show CDR1 as SGHAT and CDR2 as FQNNGV. CDR3 amino acids: CASSLELSAVFEQYF. CDR3 sequence (DNA): TGTGCCAGCAGCTTAGAGCTTAGCGCGGTATTTGAGCAGTACTTC.

V is TRBV7-8 and J is TRBJ1-3; D is possibly TRBD1 (5 bases). CDR1 and CDR2 from the germline V gene are SGHVS and FQNEAQ. Trimming cost V 2 bases and J 3 bases, with 11 bases left between them. The CDR3 contains 15 residues. The CDR3 coding sequence is TGTGCCAGCAGCTTATTAAGGGGAAGTGGAAACACCATATATTTT. This sequence encodes CASSLLRGSGNTIYF.

Points on this clone: The identical CDR3 is also encoded by other nucleotide sequences in the sample. The chain couples TRBV9 to TRBJ2-2; D is unclear. Trimming stripped 2 bases from V and 0 bases from J, with 2 bases between. The CDR3 sequence is 13 residues long. Germline V CDR1 and CDR2: SGDLS, YYNGEE. This chain's CDR3 is CASSVSNTGELFF. The CDR3 bases are TGTGCCAGCAGCGTGTCGAACACCGGGGAGCTGTTTTTT.

The J gene is TRBJ1-1, the V gene TRBV6-1, with D possibly being TRBD1 (5 bases). Germline V CDR1 and CDR2: MNHNS, SASEGT. The CDR3 is made up of 14 amino acids. V gave up 10 bases and J gave up 4 bases, with 19 bases separating them. This CDR3 is CATWAGTLGTEAFF. The CDR3, as DNA: TGTGCCACTTGGGCCGGGACCCTGGGCACTGAAGCTTTCTTT.

The chain links TRBV5-1 to TRBJ2-7, with 13 positions matching TRBD2. The germline V gene encodes CDR1 SGHRS and CDR2 YFSETQ. J lost 5 bases, V lost 1 base, and 6 bases had no gene match. The CDR3 is made up of 16 amino acids. The CDR3 region has the DNA TGCGCCAGCAGCTTGAGGACTAGCGGGAGAAAAAACGAGCAGTACTTC. Protein product: CASSLRTSGRKNEQYF.

The chain joins TRBV4-1 to TRBJ2-6; TRBD2 might be the D (5 bases). The CDR3 has 16 residues. Per germline, CDR1 MGHRA and CDR2 YSYEKL. V lost 0 bases to trimming and J lost 4 bases, with 10 bases between them. The CDR3 nucleotides are TGCGCCAGCAGCCAAGACCGAGGGTACGGGGCCAACGTCCTGACTTTC. Translated: CASSQDRGYGANVLTF.

The chain joins TRBV28 to TRBJ2-7, with 10 bases identical to TRBD1. The germline CDR1 and CDR2 sequences are MDHEN and SYDVKM. The CDR3 consists of 18 residues. V lost 3 bases, J lost 2 bases, and 13 bases stayed unmatched. The CDR3 coding sequence is TGTGCCAGCAGTTTCTCCGGGACAGGGGTCCAATCCCCCTACGAGCAGTACTTC. This translates into CASSFSGTGVQSPYEQYF.

The chain carries TRBV12-5 and TRBJ2-1; D unclear. Germline V gives CDR1 LGHNT, CDR2 FRNRAP. The CDR3 has 11 residues. Trimming took off 0 bases at V and 9 bases at J, with 3 bases between the two ends. CDR3 amino acids: CASGLVGEQFF. CDR3 in DNA: TGTGCTAGTGGTTTGGTCGGTGAGCAGTTCTTC.

The chain links TRBV5-4 to TRBJ2-3; either TRBD1 or TRBD2 may fit D (5 bases each). V was cut by 5 bases and J by 2 bases, with 15 bases left in between. CDR1 is SGHNT and CDR2 is YYREEE in the germline V gene (reference sequence). The CDR3 totals 15 residues. This CDR3 reads CASRSRDQNTDTQYF. The CDR3 bases are TGTGCCAGCAGAAGCCGGGACCAAAACACAGATACGCAGTATTTT.

This chain links TRBV28 with TRBJ1-3; 9 positions agree with TRBD1. Germline CDR1 reads MDHEN; CDR2 reads SYDVKM. The junction had 11 bases not matched to a gene; V was cut back by 8 bases and J by 6 bases. The CDR3 is 15 residues long. Here the CDR3 reads CASGPTGGRLNTIYF. The CDR3 nucleotides read TGTGCCAGCGGGCCTACAGGGGGCCGGTTAAACACCATATATTTT.

This clone was seen a single time. The chain is built from TRBV15 and TRBJ1-5; D is unclear. Trimming cost V 2 bases and J 2 bases, with 10 bases left between them. The CDR3 runs 15 residues. The germline V gene has CDR1 LNHNV and CDR2 YYDKDF (reference sequence). The CDR3 loop is CATSRPGVGNQPQHF. The CDR3 DNA reads TGTGCCACCAGCAGACCCGGTGTGGGCAATCAGCCCCAGCATTTT.

This rearrangement joins TRBV28 to TRBJ2-7, with 8 nucleotides matching TRBD2. The CDR3 covers 15 residues. V was clipped by 0 bases and J by 3 bases; unmatched bases: 4. Germline loops: CDR1 MDHEN, CDR2 SYDVKM. CDR3 protein: CASSLWTSDDYEQYF. CDR3 nucleotide sequence: TGTGCCAGCAGTTTATGGACTAGCGATGACTACGAGCAGTACTTC.

The V gene is TRBV27, the J gene TRBJ2-7; TRBD2 aligns across 7 bases. The CDR3 runs 12 residues. V was clipped by 6 bases and J by 4 bases; unmatched bases: 3. Germline V gives CDR1 MNHEY, CDR2 SMNVEV (reference sequence). This chain's CDR3 is CASSDGGYEQYF. The CDR3, as DNA: TGTGCCAGCAGCGACGGGGGGTACGAGCAGTACTTC.

The chain couples TRBV7-9 to TRBJ2-3; 10 bases fit TRBD2. Germline V gene sequence: CDR1 SEHNR, CDR2 FQNEAQ (reference sequence). The CDR3 consists of 16 residues. The trim removed 5 bases at V and 8 bases at J, leaving 13 bases unmatched. CDR3 protein: CASSPPQAGGGVTQYF. CDR3 sequence (DNA): TGTGCCAGCAGCCCACCCCAAGCGGGAGGGGGAGTTACGCAGTATTTT.

CDR3 region: CASSSGDRFQETQYF. CDR3 in DNA: TGTGCCAGCAGTTCCGGAGACAGGTTTCAAGAGACCCAGTACTTC. The chain links TRBV6-5 to TRBJ2-5; a weak D match, TRBD1 (6 bases). This CDR3 region has 15 residues. Germline CDR1 and CDR2: MNHEY and SVGAGI. Trimming took off 4 bases at V and 2 bases at J, with 14 bases between the two ends.